This T cell receptor (beta chain) was observed in a study of cytomegalovirus exposure and HLA in healthy donors. PCR primers comprised 60 Vbeta and 13 Jbeta primers. Libraries were prepared by immunoSEQ multiplex PCR; TCRdb keeps only in-frame clonotypes and omits some of them. Seen here are 150,000 to 200,000 clones, around 77% observed once, and the top ten hold roughly 1%. Healthy bone marrow donors made up the donor group. Germline values: CDR1 MNHEY, CDR2 SMNVEV (reference sequence). Trimming at V came to 6 bases and at J to 7 bases, leaving 8 bases not matched to a gene. The CDR3 sequence is 13 residues long. Study outcomes and limitations: Evidence from a later analysis indicated that most CMV-associated TCR beta chains looked HLA-restricted. Later analysis identified 16,951 TCR beta sequences associated with HLA alleles, using a false discovery rate threshold of 0.05. A link between a missense DCLRE1C variant and TCR beta V- and J-gene trimming emerged from a later analysis.

A word on this clone: Its antigen is as yet unknown.

The chain carries TRBV27 and TRBJ1-1; the match to TRBD1 covers 7 bases. Material: PBMCs. The clonotype was recovered from a woman between 40 and 50 years old in good health and CMV-seronegative. CDR3 in DNA: TGTGCCAGCAGGGGCGGGACAGTAGGTGAAGCTTTCTTT. Protein sequence: CASRGGTVGEAFF.